The entry below describes one TCR beta chain. Antigen: not known. These data belong to a study of cytomegalovirus exposure and HLA in healthy donors. General observations from the study: With further analysis later on, most CMV-associated TCR beta chains appeared HLA-restricted.

Germline CDR1 reads SGHVS; CDR2 reads FNYEAQ. Trimming cost V 3 bases and J 3 bases, with 18 bases left between them. This CDR3 comprises 16 residues. Primers for the PCR totalled 60 Vbeta and 13 Jbeta. Repertoires were generated with immunoSEQ multiplex PCR, while TCRdb's copy carries only in-frame clones and drops some. The table has more than 250,000 clones, approximately 90% seen once. The V call is TRBV7-6, the J call TRBJ2-7, with TRBD1 as a possible D gene (6 bases). This receptor was obtained from a woman under 30 in good health and CMV-seronegative. The source material was PBMCs. The CDR3 nucleotides are TGTGCCAGCAGCTTTTCTTCCATCGGACAGAACTACGAGCAGTACTTC. This codes for CASSFSSIGQNYEQYF.